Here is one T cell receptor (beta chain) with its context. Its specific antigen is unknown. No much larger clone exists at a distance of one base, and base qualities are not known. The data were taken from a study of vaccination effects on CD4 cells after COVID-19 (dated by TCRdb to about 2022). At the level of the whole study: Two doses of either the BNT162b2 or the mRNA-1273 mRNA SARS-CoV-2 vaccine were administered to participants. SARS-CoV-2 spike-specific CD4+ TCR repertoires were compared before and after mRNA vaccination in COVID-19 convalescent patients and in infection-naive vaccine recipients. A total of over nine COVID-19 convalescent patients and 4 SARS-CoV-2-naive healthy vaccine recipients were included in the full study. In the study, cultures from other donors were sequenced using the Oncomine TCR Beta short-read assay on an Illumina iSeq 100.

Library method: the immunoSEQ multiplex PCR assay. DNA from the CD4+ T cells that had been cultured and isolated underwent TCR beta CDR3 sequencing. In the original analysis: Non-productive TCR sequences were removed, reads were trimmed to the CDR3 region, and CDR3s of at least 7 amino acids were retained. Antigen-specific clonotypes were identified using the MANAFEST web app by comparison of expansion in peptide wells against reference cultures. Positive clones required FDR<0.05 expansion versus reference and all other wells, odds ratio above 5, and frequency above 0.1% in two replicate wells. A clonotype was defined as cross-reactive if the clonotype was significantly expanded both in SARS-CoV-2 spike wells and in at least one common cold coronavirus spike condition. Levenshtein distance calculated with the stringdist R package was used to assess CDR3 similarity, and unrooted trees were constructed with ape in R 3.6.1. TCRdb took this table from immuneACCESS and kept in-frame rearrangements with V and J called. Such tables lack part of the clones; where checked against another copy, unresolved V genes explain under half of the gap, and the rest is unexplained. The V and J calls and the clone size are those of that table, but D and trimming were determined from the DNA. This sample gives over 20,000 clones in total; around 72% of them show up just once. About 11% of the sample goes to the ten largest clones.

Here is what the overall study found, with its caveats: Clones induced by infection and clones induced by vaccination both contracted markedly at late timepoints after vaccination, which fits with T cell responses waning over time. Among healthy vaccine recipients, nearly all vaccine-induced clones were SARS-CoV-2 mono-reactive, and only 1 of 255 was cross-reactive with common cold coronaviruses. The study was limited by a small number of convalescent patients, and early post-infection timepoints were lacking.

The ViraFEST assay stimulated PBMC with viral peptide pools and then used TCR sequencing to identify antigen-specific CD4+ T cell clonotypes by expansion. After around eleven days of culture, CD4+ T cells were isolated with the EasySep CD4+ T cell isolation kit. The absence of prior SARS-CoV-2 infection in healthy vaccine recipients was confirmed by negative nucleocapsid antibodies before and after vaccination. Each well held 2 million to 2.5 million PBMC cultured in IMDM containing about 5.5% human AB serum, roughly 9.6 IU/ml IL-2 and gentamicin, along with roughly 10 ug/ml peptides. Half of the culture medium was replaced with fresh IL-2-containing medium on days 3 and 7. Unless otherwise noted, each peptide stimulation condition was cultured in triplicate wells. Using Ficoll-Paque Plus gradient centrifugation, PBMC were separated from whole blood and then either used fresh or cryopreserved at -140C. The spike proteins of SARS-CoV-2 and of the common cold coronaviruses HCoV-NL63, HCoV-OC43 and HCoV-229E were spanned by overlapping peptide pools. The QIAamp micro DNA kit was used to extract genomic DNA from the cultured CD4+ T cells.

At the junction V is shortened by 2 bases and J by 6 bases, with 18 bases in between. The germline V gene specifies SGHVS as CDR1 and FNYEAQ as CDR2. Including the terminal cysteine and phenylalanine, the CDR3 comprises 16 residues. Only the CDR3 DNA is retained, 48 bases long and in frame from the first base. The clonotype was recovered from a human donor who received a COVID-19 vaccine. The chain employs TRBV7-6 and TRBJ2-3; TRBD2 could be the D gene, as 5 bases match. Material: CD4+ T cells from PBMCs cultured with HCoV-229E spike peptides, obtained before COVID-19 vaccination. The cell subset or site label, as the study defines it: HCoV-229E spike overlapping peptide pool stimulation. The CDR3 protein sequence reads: CASSLNYGPWRDTQYF. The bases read TGTGCCAGCAGCTTAAATTATGGGCCTTGGAGGGATACGCAGTATTTT.